A selection of T cell receptor beta chains follows, all from one sample in a study of T cells in localized non-small cell lung cancer. The method was immunoSEQ multiplex PCR; TCRdb's version includes in-frame clones alone and lacks a portion of them. Here the sample spans 55,000 to 75,000 clones, 86% being singletons. This sample comprised peripheral blood, obtained before any cancer treatment. Receptors originate from a male donor aged 60 or older with stage III squamous cell lung carcinoma. CDR3s include the opening cysteine and the closing phenylalanine or tryptophan. Each record gives: D gene, clone size, V gene, J gene, CDR3 protein. A D gene is named only where the DNA matches it firmly. Expanded clones are given a class, and other clones once, few, many or no size at all.

d_gene: .; abundance: few; v_gene: TRBV7-3; j_gene: TRBJ2-2; CDR3aa: CASSLYGSGSTGELFF
d_gene: TRBD1; abundance: .; v_gene: TRBV9; j_gene: TRBJ2-2; CDR3aa: CASSRSTGAPNTGELFF
d_gene: .; abundance: .; v_gene: TRBV5-1; j_gene: TRBJ2-2; CDR3aa: CASSSFPVGTGELFF
d_gene: TRBD1; abundance: .; v_gene: TRBV6-5; j_gene: TRBJ1-2; CDR3aa: CASSPDRVYGYTF
d_gene: .; abundance: .; v_gene: TRBV21-1; j_gene: TRBJ1-5; CDR3aa: CASSNKQADQPQHF
d_gene: .; abundance: once; v_gene: TRBV10-3; j_gene: TRBJ1-6; CDR3aa: CAIFEPRGPFSALHF
d_gene: .; abundance: .; v_gene: TRBV6-4; j_gene: TRBJ1-6; CDR3aa: CASRPEGGNSPLHF
d_gene: .; abundance: once; v_gene: TRBV6-1; j_gene: TRBJ2-5; CDR3aa: CASSVELEETQYF
d_gene: .; abundance: .; v_gene: TRBV5-5; j_gene: TRBJ1-6; CDR3aa: CASSLRGEDNSPLHF
d_gene: TRBD2; abundance: .; v_gene: TRBV7-2; j_gene: TRBJ2-3; CDR3aa: CASSLGGLADTDTQYF